The 14 T cell receptor beta chains reported below all come from one sample, sequenced in a study of cytomegalovirus exposure and HLA in healthy donors (dated 2017 in TCRdb). Library prep was done by the immunoSEQ multiplex PCR assay. For the multiplex PCR, a mixture combining 60 forward primers for TCR Vbeta segments and 13 reverse primers for TCR Jbeta segments was used. TCRdb provides this immuneACCESS table in a form limited to in-frame rearrangements. Some clones are lacking; in checked studies, under half of them reflect an unresolved V gene, and why the rest are absent is not known. The table kept for this sample lists about 130,000 clones. The ten largest clones capture 2% of the sample. Sequencing was performed on PBMCs. These receptor sequences come from a woman aged 55-69 years in good health and CMV-seronegative.

The V and J genes are TRBV10-2 and TRBJ1-5; the match to TRBD1 covers 8 bases. The CDR3 is 14 residues long. The V gene's germline CDR1 is WSHSY and CDR2 SAAADI. Trimming took 6 bases from V and 2 from J; bases not matched to a gene: 3. CDR3 loop: CASSPTGGNQPQHF. CDR3 sequence (DNA): TGCGCCAGCAGCCCGACAGGGGGCAATCAGCCCCAGCATTTT.

V and J are TRBV2 and TRBJ2-3; TRBD2 agrees at 7 bases. This CDR3 comprises 14 residues. V was pared by 8 bases and J by 2 bases, with 7 bases of the junction left unmatched. CDR1 is SNHLY, CDR2 FYNNEI, per germline. Here the CDR3 DNA reads TGTGCCAGCTTTATAGCGGGTTTCACAGATACGCAGTATTTT. It encodes CASFIAGFTDTQYF.

The genes are TRBV6-5 and TRBJ2-2; D might be TRBD1 (6 bases). CDR1 and CDR2 from the germline V gene are MNHEY and SVGAGI. The CDR3 consists of 15 residues. Trimming removed 6 bases at V and 1 base at J, with 12 bases between. CDR3 nucleotides: TGTGCCAGCAGCAAACAGGGATTGAACACCGGGGAGCTGTTTTTT. It codes for CASSKQGLNTGELFF.

The V call is TRBV19, the J call TRBJ1-5, with 8 bases that match TRBD1. CDR1 and CDR2 from the germline V gene are LNHDA and SQIVND (reference sequence). The CDR3 spans 15 residues. V dropped 7 bases and J dropped 0; count of bases not matched to a gene: 5. The DNA of the CDR3 is TGTGCCAGTATCGAGGACAGGGATAGCAATCAGCCCCAGCATTTT. Protein sequence: CASIEDRDSNQPQHF.

The gene calls are TRBV5-4 and TRBJ2-7; 7 bases align to TRBD1. Germline loops: CDR1 SGHNT, CDR2 YYREEE (reference sequence). V shed 0 bases, J shed 4 bases, and the junction held 7 bases outside the gene matches. CDR3 length: 15 amino acids. The CDR3 DNA reads TGTGCCAGCAGCTTGGGAGGGGGCCGATTTTACGAGCAGTACTTC. Protein sequence: CASSLGGGRFYEQYF.

This chain joins TRBV6-1 and TRBJ1-5; D ambiguous. With 5 bases removed from V and 11 bases from J, the gap between germline ends came to 10 bases. Germline V gene sequence: CDR1 MNHNS, CDR2 SASEGT. The CDR3 length is 11 residues. CDR3 sequence: CASSQTVAQHF. For the CDR3, the DNA is TGTGCCAGCAGTCAAACGGTTGCCCAGCATTTT.

This chain joins TRBV2 and TRBJ2-5; 10 bases line up with TRBD2. CDR1 and CDR2 (germline): SNHLY, FYNNEI. CDR3 size: 17 residues. The junction had 10 bases not matched to a gene; V was cut back by 2 bases and J by 4 bases. The CDR3 loop is CASSESRALAGGETQYF. The CDR3 region has the DNA TGTGCCAGCAGTGAAAGTAGAGCGTTAGCGGGAGGAGAGACCCAGTACTTC.

The chain joins TRBV11-2 to TRBJ2-5; 14 bases agree with TRBD2. Per the germline V gene, CDR1 is SGHAT and CDR2 is FQNNGV. This CDR3 is 16 amino acids long. The V segment lost 1 base and the J segment 5 bases; nucleotides outside the gene matches: 3. The CDR3 bases are TGTGCCAGCAGCTTAGGAGGGACTAGCGGGGGCGAGACCCAGTACTTC. It specifies CASSLGGTSGGETQYF.

The rearrangement joins TRBV15 to TRBJ1-1, with D perhaps matching TRBD1 (6 bases). CDR1 and CDR2 from the germline V gene are LNHNV and YYDKDF (reference sequence). The CDR3 extends over 14 amino acids. The ends were cut back, 6 bases at V and 0 bases at J, with 11 bases in the middle. The chain's CDR3 is CATRRTDLNTEAFF. DNA of the CDR3: TGTGCCACCAGACGGACAGACTTGAACACTGAAGCTTTCTTT.

V is TRBV19 and J is TRBJ1-1; D call uncertain. V was cut by 3 bases and J by 5 bases, with 13 bases left in between. The germline V gene encodes CDR1 LNHDA and CDR2 SQIVND (reference sequence). The CDR3 loop spans 14 amino acids. CDR3 amino acids: CASSIRHLWTEAFF. CDR3 DNA: TGTGCCAGTAGTATTAGACACCTTTGGACTGAAGCTTTCTTT.

The chain joins TRBV6-1 to TRBJ1-3; 7 nucleotides agree with TRBD1. Germline CDR1 is MNHNS and CDR2 is SASEGT. Germline trimming cut 0 bases from V and 4 bases from J; bases unmatched to any gene: 3. The CDR3 loop spans 15 amino acids. Here the CDR3 reads CASSEADRAGNTIYF. The CDR3 DNA reads TGTGCCAGCAGTGAAGCAGACAGGGCGGGAAACACCATATATTTT.

This chain's CDR3 is CASSSPEGRGYYGYTF. Here the CDR3 DNA reads TGTGCCAGCAGCTCCCCGGAGGGTCGCGGTTACTATGGCTACACCTTC. The chain recombines TRBV13 with TRBJ1-2; no reliable D call. Germline-derived CDR1 and CDR2 are PRHDT and FYEKMQ (reference sequence). The length of the CDR3 is 16 residues. Deletions cut 4 bases from V and 3 bases from J, with 18 bases between.

The chain employs TRBV5-1 and TRBJ1-2; TRBD1 agrees at 8 bases. Germline V lookup: CDR1 SGHRS, CDR2 YFSETQ. Losses at the gene ends were 0 bases for V and 4 bases for J; bases not matched to a gene: 2. The CDR3 is 14 residues long. The CDR3 bases are TGCGCCAGCAGCTTGGAACAGGGGGTCTATGGCTACACCTTC. This encodes CASSLEQGVYGYTF.

V is TRBV4-1 and J is TRBJ2-7; 7 nucleotides align to TRBD2. Germline V gene lookup returns CDR1 MGHRA and CDR2 YSYEKL. The CDR3 has 15 residues. Trimming removed 1 base from V and 4 bases from J; junction bases left unmatched: 7. CDR3 sequence: CASSQVGLADYEQYF. The DNA for the CDR3 is TGCGCCAGCAGCCAAGTGGGGCTAGCGGATTACGAGCAGTACTTC.